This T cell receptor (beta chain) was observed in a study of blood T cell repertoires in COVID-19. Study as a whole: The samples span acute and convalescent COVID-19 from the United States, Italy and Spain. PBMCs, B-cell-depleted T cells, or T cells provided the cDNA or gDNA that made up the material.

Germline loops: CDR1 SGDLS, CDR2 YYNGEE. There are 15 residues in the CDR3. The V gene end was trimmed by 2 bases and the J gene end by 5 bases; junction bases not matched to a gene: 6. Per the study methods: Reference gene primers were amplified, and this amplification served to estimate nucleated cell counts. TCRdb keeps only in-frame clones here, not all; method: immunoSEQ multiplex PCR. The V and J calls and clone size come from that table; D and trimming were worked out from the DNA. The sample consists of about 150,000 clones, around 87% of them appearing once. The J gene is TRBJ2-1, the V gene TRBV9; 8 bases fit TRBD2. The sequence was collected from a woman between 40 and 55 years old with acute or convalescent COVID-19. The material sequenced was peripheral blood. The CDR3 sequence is CASSVKLAANNEQFF. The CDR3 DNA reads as TGTGCCAGCAGCGTCAAACTAGCGGCAAACAATGAGCAGTTCTTC.